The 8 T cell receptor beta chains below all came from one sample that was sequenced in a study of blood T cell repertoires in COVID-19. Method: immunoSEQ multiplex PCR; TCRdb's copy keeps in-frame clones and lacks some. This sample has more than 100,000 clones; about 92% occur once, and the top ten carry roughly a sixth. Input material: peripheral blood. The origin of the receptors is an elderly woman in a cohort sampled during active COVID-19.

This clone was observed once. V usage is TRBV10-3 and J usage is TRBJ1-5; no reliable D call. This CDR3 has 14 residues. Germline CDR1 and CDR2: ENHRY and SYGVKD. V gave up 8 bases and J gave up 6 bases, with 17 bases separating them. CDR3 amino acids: CAIRPAGSGQPQHF. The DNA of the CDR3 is TGTGCCATCCGACCGGCGGGGTCAGGTCAGCCCCAGCATTTT.

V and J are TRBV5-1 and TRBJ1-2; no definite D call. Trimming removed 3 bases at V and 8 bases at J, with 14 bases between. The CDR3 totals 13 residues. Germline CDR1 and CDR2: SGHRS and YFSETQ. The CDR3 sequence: CASSWGDKFGYTF. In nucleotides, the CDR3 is TGCGCCAGCAGCTGGGGAGACAAATTCGGCTACACCTTC.

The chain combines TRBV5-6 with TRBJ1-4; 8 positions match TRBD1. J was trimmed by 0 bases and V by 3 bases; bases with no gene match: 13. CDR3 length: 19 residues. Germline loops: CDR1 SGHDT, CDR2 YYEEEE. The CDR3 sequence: CASSSDRGRRYATNEKLFF. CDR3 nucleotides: TGTGCCAGCAGCTCTGACAGGGGCCGGCGGTATGCAACTAATGAAAAACTGTTTTTT.

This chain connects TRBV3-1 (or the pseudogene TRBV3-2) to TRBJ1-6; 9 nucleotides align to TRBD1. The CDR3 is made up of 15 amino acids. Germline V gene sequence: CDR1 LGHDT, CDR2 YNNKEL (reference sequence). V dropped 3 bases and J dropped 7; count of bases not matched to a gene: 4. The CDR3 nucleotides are TGTGCCAGCAGCCAGTACGGGACAGGGAATTCACCCCTCCACTTT. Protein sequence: CASSQYGTGNSPLHF.

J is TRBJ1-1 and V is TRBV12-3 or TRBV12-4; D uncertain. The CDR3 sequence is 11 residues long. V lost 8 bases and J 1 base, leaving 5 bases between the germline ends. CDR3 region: CASLSNTEAFF. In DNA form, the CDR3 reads TGTGCCAGCCTTTCGAACACTGAAGCTTTCTTT.

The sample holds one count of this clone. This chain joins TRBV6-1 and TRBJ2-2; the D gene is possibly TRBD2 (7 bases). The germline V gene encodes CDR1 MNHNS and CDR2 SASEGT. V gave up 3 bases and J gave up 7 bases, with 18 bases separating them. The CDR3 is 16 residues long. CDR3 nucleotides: TGTGCCAGCAGTGAGCCCGGGGGGCGAAAGGTCGGGGAGCTGTTTTTT. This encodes CASSEPGGRKVGELFF.

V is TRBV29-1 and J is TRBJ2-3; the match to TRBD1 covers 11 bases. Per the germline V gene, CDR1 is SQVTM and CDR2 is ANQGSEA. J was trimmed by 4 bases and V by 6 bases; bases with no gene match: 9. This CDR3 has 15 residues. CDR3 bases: TGCAGCGTGGACGGGGGACAGGGGGTCGCAGATACGCAGTATTTT. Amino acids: CSVDGGQGVADTQYF.

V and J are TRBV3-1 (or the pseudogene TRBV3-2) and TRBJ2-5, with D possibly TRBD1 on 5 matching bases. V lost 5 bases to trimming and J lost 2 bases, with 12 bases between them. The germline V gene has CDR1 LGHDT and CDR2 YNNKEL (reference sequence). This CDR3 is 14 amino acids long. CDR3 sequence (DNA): TGTGCCAGCAGCTCAGGGATGGGACAAGAGACCCAGTACTTC. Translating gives CASSSGMGQETQYF.